This T cell receptor beta chain derives from a study of blood T cell repertoires in COVID-19 (dated by TCRdb to between 2020 and 2021). Study-level background: The collaborator samples originated in the United States, Italy and Spain and spanned the acute and convalescent phases of COVID-19. Sample metadata almost always included a de-identified subject ID, COVID-19 status, age in years and sex. Subjects who had been exposed to COVID-19, were actively infected with it, or had recovered from it provided the deeply sampled blood TCRbeta repertoires that made up the dataset. The repertoires were released in a freely available public database meant as a resource for research on the immune response to SARS-CoV-2. The prospective study material was composed of cDNA or gDNA derived from T cells, B-cell-depleted T cells, or PBMCs. The samples were drawn from two sources: the first 160 participants of the ongoing ImmuneRACE study, and 950 to 1,500 subjects contributed by 6 global collaborators. Where available, HLA class I and class II types were obtained from metadata supplied by the sample provider rather than from assay-based typing.

V is cut by 5 bases and J by 0 bases, and the space between the germline ends is 13 bases. From the germline V gene, CDR1 is SGHTA and CDR2 is FQGTGA. Including the terminal cysteine and phenylalanine, the CDR3 comprises 15 residues. Only CDR3 DNA is held: 45 bases, read in frame from base 1. Whole blood was collected in K2EDTA tubes by collaborating institutions according to the institutions' own protocols. Collaborator samples were shipped for TCRbeta analysis as frozen whole blood, isolated PBMCs, or DNA extracted from either sample type. TCRbeta CDR3 regions were amplified from genomic DNA using the immunoSEQ Assay, a bias-controlled multiplex PCR. Regarding the original processing steps: Within the assay, amplification of reference gene primers was used to estimate how many nucleated cells each sample contained. Sequence reads were collapsed and filtered to measure the absolute abundance of every unique TCRbeta CDR3 rearrangement. For each sample, productive Simpson clonality was calculated by taking the square root of Simpson's diversity index across productive rearrangements. TCRdb took this table from immuneACCESS and kept in-frame rearrangements with V and J called. Such tables lack part of the clones; where checked against another copy, unresolved V genes explain under half of the gap, and the rest is unexplained. V and J calls and clone size follow that table, whereas D and trimming were derived from the DNA. In all, the sample holds around 120,000 clones, and 70% to 80% of those were seen once. Of the sample, 3% to 4.5% falls within the top ten clones.

Overall study outcomes, separate from this receptor: The quantity of clinical and demographic metadata differed by source and by participant and was supplied without curation.

Worth noting for this clone: It has no known antigen specificity. Per-base qualities were not stored, and no clone one base away is much larger.

The clonotype comes from a woman older than 75 with acute or convalescent COVID-19. Source material: peripheral blood. This sequence uses TRBV7-3 and TRBJ1-1; the D gene remains uncertain. The DNA reads as follows: TGTGCCAGCAGCCCCCTCGGGGTGGTGAACACTGAAGCTTTCTTT. Protein translation: CASSPLGVVNTEAFF.